This passage covers 29 T cell receptor beta chains from one sample sequenced in a study of CD8 T cells in ankylosing spondylitis. TCRdb redid the calling of the 5' RACE reads with MiXCR, one entry per CDR3 protein. This table has approximately 110,000 distinct CDR3 sequences, 24% appearing once. Sequenced input: synovial fluid, either unsorted or a sorted T cell fraction (not recorded which). The receptors stem from a male donor with ankylosing spondylitis.

This clonotype was seen a handful of times. The chain has TRBV5-6 and TRBJ1-6, with D maybe TRBD1 (6 bases). Germline CDR1 SGHDT, CDR2 YYEEEE. V lost 3 bases and J lost 10, with 20 bases in between. This CDR3 is 16 amino acids long. The CDR3 bases are TGTGCCAGCAGCTATTCCCAGGGGTTTGGCCGCTCACCCCTCCACTTT. Residues: CASSYSQGFGRSPLHF.

This rearrangement joins TRBV27 to TRBJ1-6, with 10 bases fitting TRBD1. Per germline, CDR1 MNHEY and CDR2 SMNVEV (reference sequence). The V gene end was trimmed by 4 bases and the J gene end by 7 bases; junction bases not matched to a gene: 4. The CDR3 extends over 15 amino acids. In nucleotides, the CDR3 is TGTGCCAGCAGTTCGGACAGGGGGAACAATTCACCCCTCCACTTT. Translation gives CASSSDRGNNSPLHF.

In this sample, this clonotype turned up a few times. J is TRBJ2-3 and V is TRBV5-1; unclear D gene. Germline loops: CDR1 SGHRS, CDR2 YFSETQ. Trimming stripped 0 bases from V and 3 bases from J, with 8 bases between. CDR3 length: 14 residues. The CDR3 DNA follows: TGCGCCAGCAGCTTGGTTGACATGACAGATACGCAGTATTTT. It translates to CASSLVDMTDTQYF. Using reference TRBV5-1 and TRBJ2-3 for the parts outside the CDR3, the full variable domain is KAGVTQTPRYLIKTRGQQVTLSCSPISGHRSVSWYQQTPGQGLQFLFEYFSETQRNKGNFPGRFSGRQFSNSRSEMNVSTLELGDSALYLCASSLVDMTDTQYFGPGTRLTVL.

This clonotype was found a few times. The genes are TRBV29-1 and TRBJ2-1; D call uncertain. The V gene's germline CDR1 is SQVTM and CDR2 ANQGSEA. Between the trimmed V and J ends, which lost 5 bases and 4 bases, there was a span of 9 bases. The CDR3 loop spans 12 amino acids. CDR3 loop: CSVFRCYNEQFF. The CDR3 DNA is TGCAGCGTTTTCCGGTGTTACAATGAGCAGTTCTTC.

This clonotype was seen repeatedly, ten times or more. This chain links TRBV20-1 with TRBJ2-3; TRBD2 agrees at 7 bases. V was clipped by 1 base and J by 6 bases; unmatched bases: 10. CDR1 and CDR2 (germline): DFQATT, SNEGSKA (reference sequence). The CDR3 is 15 amino acids. In nucleotides, the CDR3 is TGCAGTGCTAGAGTTAGCGGGCTCCCCCAGGATACGCAGTATTTT. It is translated as CSARVSGLPQDTQYF.

This clonotype appeared a few times. The chain recombines TRBV5-1 with TRBJ2-1; 14 bases agree with TRBD2. Germline-derived CDR1 and CDR2 are SGHRS and YFSETQ. This CDR3 comprises 17 residues. The V gene end was trimmed by 6 bases and the J gene end by 4 bases; junction bases not matched to a gene: 9. As DNA, the CDR3 is TGCGCCAGCAATGGACTAGCGGGAGGAATGGGATACAATGAGCAGTTCTTC. This sequence encodes CASNGLAGGMGYNEQFF.

This clonotype has a count of ten or more. V and J are TRBV14 and TRBJ2-3; D gene unclear. The CDR3 has 11 residues. Germline CDR1 SGHDN, CDR2 FVKESK. V dropped 3 bases and J dropped 4 bases, with 2 bases sitting between them. CDR3 nucleotide sequence: TGTGCCAGCAGCCACTCAGATACGCAGTATTTT. As protein: CASSHSDTQYF.

On this clonotype: Mismatch with germline at one junction end may stem from a read error. V and J are TRBV24-1 and TRBJ2-3, with D perhaps TRBD1 or TRBD2 (5 bases each). CDR1 KGHDR and CDR2 SFDVKD come from the germline V gene. The CDR3 is 13 residues long. CDR3 sequence reads: CATRDHATDTKYF. CDR3 bases: TGTGCCACCCGGGACCATGCAACAGATACGAAGTATTTT.

This clonotype appeared a few times. This chain uses TRBV7-2 with TRBJ1-1; a weak D match, TRBD1 (5 bases). The CDR3 has 14 residues. Germline V gene lookup returns CDR1 SGHTA and CDR2 FQGNSA. Trimming removed 5 bases at V and 5 bases at J, with 15 bases between. CDR3 region: CASSPHRGVTEAFF. In nucleotides, the CDR3 is TGTGCCAGCAGCCCCCACCGGGGGGTAACTGAAGCTTTCTTT.

A single count supports this clonotype. The chain recombines TRBV7-2 with TRBJ2-5; unclear D gene. The CDR3 has 12 residues. With 3 bases removed from V and 1 base from J, the gap between germline ends came to 3 bases. CDR1 is SGHTA and CDR2 is FQGNSA in the germline V gene. CDR3 DNA sequence: TGTGCCAGCAGCTTGATCCAAGAGACCCAGTACTTC. This translates into CASSLIQETQYF. Supplemented by reference TRBV7-2 and TRBJ2-5, the full variable domain reads GAGVSQSPSNKVTEKGKDVELRCDPISGHTALYWYRQSLGQGLEFLIYFQGNSAPDKSGLPSDRFSAERTGGSVSTLTIQRTQQEDSAVYLCASSLIQETQYFGPGTRLLVL.

The chain combines TRBV27 with TRBJ2-2, with TRBD2 matching over 11 bases. Germline V gene sequence: CDR1 MNHEY, CDR2 SMNVEV (reference sequence). This CDR3 spans 17 amino acids. Unmatched junction bases numbered 7, after V lost 7 bases and J lost 0 bases. CDR3 sequence reads: CASTPRLAGTNTGELFF. For the CDR3, the DNA is TGTGCCAGCACACCCCGACTAGCGGGGACGAACACCGGGGAGCTGTTTTTT.

There are a few counts of this clonotype. This sequence joins TRBV25-1 and TRBJ2-1, with 14 nucleotides matching TRBD2. Germline assignment: CDR1 MGHDK and CDR2 SYGVNS. This CDR3 comprises 18 residues. The J segment lost 5 bases and the V segment lost 1 base, leaving 7 bases of the junction unmatched. The CDR3 here is CASSEFGTSGSLHNEQFF. In DNA form, the CDR3 reads TGTGCCAGCAGTGAATTCGGGACTAGCGGGAGTCTCCACAATGAGCAGTTCTTC.

This clonotype was counted only a few times. The CDR3 nucleotides read TGTGCCAGCAGCAGGGACGTAAACACCGGGGAGCTGTTTTTT. It translates to CASSRDVNTGELFF. The chain links TRBV5-5 to TRBJ2-2; D may be TRBD1 or TRBD2 (5 bases each). Trimming took off 4 bases at V and 2 bases at J, with 9 bases between the two ends. The CDR3 length is 14 residues. Germline V gene data show CDR1 as SGHKS and CDR2 as YYEKEE (reference sequence).

This chain connects TRBV10-1 to TRBJ1-6; TRBD1 matches 8 bases. The CDR3 covers 13 residues. Trimming at V came to 4 bases and at J to 13 bases, leaving 6 bases not matched to a gene. Germline V lookup: CDR1 WNHNN, CDR2 SYGVQD (reference sequence). This CDR3 reads CASSVGQGSPLHF. For the CDR3, the DNA is TGCGCCAGCAGTGTTGGACAGGGTTCGCCCCTCCACTTT.

This clonotype has more than one count but fewer than ten. The rearrangement links TRBV3-1 to TRBJ2-3; TRBD1 matches 7 bases. Germline assignment: CDR1 LGHDT and CDR2 YNNKEL (reference sequence). The CDR3 has 16 residues. V lost 0 bases and J lost 4; bases outside the gene matches: 7. Here the CDR3 reads CASSQDWAGGSDTQYF. The CDR3 DNA is TGTGCCAGCAGCCAAGATTGGGCAGGGGGTTCAGATACGCAGTATTTT.

The genes are TRBV11-2 and TRBJ2-3, with 7 nucleotides matching TRBD1. The V gene's germline CDR1 is SGHAT and CDR2 FQNNGV. V dropped 0 bases and J dropped 3; count of bases not matched to a gene: 9. The CDR3 length is 17 residues. Written as DNA, the CDR3 is TGTGCCAGCAGCTTAGATCATCGGTACAGGGGAACAGATACGCAGTATTTT. As protein: CASSLDHRYRGTDTQYF.

This clonotype has only a few counts. The chain joins TRBV20-1 to TRBJ1-4; 7 nucleotides line up with TRBD1. The CDR3 spans 14 residues. Germline-derived CDR1 and CDR2 are DFQATT and SNEGSKA (reference sequence). V shed 0 bases and J 4 bases; nucleotides not matched to a gene: 2. The CDR3 loop is CSAREGQYNEKLFF. The DNA for the CDR3 is TGCAGTGCTAGAGAGGGACAGTATAATGAAAAACTGTTTTTT.

The CDR3 reads CASSLTPGQVETQYF. CDR3 nucleotides: TGTGCCAGCAGCTTAACACCGGGACAAGTGGAGACCCAGTACTTC. The rearrangement links TRBV7-9 to TRBJ2-5, with TRBD1 as a possible D gene (6 bases). Germline V gene data show CDR1 as SEHNR and CDR2 as FQNEAQ (reference sequence). V was shortened by 2 bases and J by 5 bases, with 15 bases between the two germline ends. CDR3 length: 15 amino acids.

This clonotype has only a few counts. The V and J genes are TRBV21-1 and TRBJ2-1; the table's D call of TRBD1 was not tested on the DNA. TRBV21-1 is a pseudogene. The CDR3 totals 14 residues. This chain's CDR3 is CASSTRQGIWEQFF. Here the CDR3 DNA reads TGTGCCAGCAGCACACGACAGGGCATTTGGGAGCAGTTCTTC.

The chain joins TRBV10-3 to TRBJ2-1; 10 positions match TRBD2. Germline V gives CDR1 ENHRY, CDR2 SYGVKD. The CDR3 runs 15 residues. V lost 3 bases and J lost 7; bases outside the gene matches: 6. The CDR3 DNA reads TGTGCCATCAGTGATCCGGGAGCGGGGGGGAATGAGCAGTTCTTC. Protein product: CAISDPGAGGNEQFF.

This clonotype has only a few counts. The chain couples TRBV27 to TRBJ2-1, with TRBD2 identical over 8 bases. Germline V gene data show CDR1 as MNHEY and CDR2 as SMNVEV (reference sequence). With V trimmed by 2 bases and J by 10 bases, 4 bases remained unmatched. This CDR3 region has 13 residues. CDR3 sequence reads: CASSLLAGGEQFF. CDR3 sequence (DNA): TGTGCCAGCAGTTTACTAGCGGGTGGGGAGCAGTTCTTC.

The V and J genes are TRBV7-2 and TRBJ2-3; 10 bases map to TRBD2. The CDR3 sequence is 15 residues long. Germline assignment: CDR1 SGHTA and CDR2 FQGNSA. Trimming cost V 5 bases and J 5 bases; bases outside gene matches: 7. The CDR3 is CASSPASGRIDTQYF. The DNA of the CDR3 is TGTGCCAGCAGCCCAGCTAGCGGGAGAATAGATACGCAGTATTTT.

In regard to this clonotype: A much larger clone sits a single nucleotide away, making a read error possible. The V gene is TRBV18, the J gene TRBJ2-1; TRBD2 matches at 9 bases. The V gene end was trimmed by 6 bases and the J gene end by 8 bases; junction bases not matched to a gene: 5. This CDR3 has 13 amino acids. Per germline, CDR1 KGHSH and CDR2 LQKENI. The CDR3: CASSAGGPDEQFF. The CDR3, as DNA: TGTGCCAGCTCGGCGGGAGGGCCCGATGAGCAGTTCTTC.

The rearrangement links TRBV11-1 to TRBJ2-2; D uncertain. Trimming took 2 bases from V and 6 from J, leaving 7 bases between them. CDR3 length: 13 amino acids. Looked up from germline, CDR1 is SGHAT and CDR2 is FQDESV (reference sequence). The CDR3 here is CASSLIRSGELFF. In DNA, the CDR3 is TGTGCCAGCAGCTTAATCAGGTCCGGGGAGCTGTTTTTT.

This clonotype was seen a few times. The CDR3 DNA reads TGTGCCAGCTCACCGGGGCCGGGGCCATTGAACGAGCAGTACTTC. This codes for CASSPGPGPLNEQYF. The chain uses TRBV18 and TRBJ2-7; D is perhaps TRBD1 or TRBD2 (5 bases each). The CDR3 loop spans 15 amino acids. From germline, CDR1 is KGHSH and CDR2 LQKENI. Trimming removed 3 bases at V and 5 bases at J, with 17 bases between. The whole variable domain, remainder taken from reference TRBV18 and TRBJ2-7, is NAGVMQNPRHLVRRRGQEARLRCSPMKGHSHVYWYRQLPEEGLKFMVYLQKENIIDESGMPKERFSAEFPKEGPSILRIQQVVRGDSAAYFCASSPGPGPLNEQYFGPGTRLTVT.

The CDR3 protein is CSARASPARQETQYF. The CDR3 bases are TGCAGTGCTAGAGCCAGTCCAGCCCGTCAAGAGACCCAGTACTTC. V and J are TRBV20-1 and TRBJ2-5; D call uncertain. V was trimmed by 1 base and J by 2 bases, leaving 14 bases between them. The CDR3 covers 15 residues. Germline-derived CDR1 and CDR2 are DFQATT and SNEGSKA (reference sequence).

The chain has TRBV27 and TRBJ2-3; 11 nucleotides line up with TRBD2. Per germline, CDR1 MNHEY and CDR2 SMNVEV (reference sequence). The J segment lost 5 bases and the V segment lost 6 bases, leaving 1 base of the junction unmatched. The CDR3 is 13 residues long. DNA of the CDR3: TGTGCCAGCAGACTAGCGGGAGAAGATACGCAGTATTTT. It is translated as CASRLAGEDTQYF.

The chain couples TRBV18 to TRBJ2-5; D remains ambiguous. With 5 bases removed from V and 2 bases from J, the gap between germline ends came to 6 bases. This CDR3 comprises 12 residues. CDR1 KGHSH and CDR2 LQKENI come from the germline V gene. CDR3 residues: CASSYDQETQYF. The CDR3 DNA reads as TGTGCCAGCTCATACGATCAAGAGACCCAGTACTTC. The variable domain in full, with the rest retrieved from reference TRBV18 and TRBJ2-5, is NAGVMQNPRHLVRRRGQEARLRCSPMKGHSHVYWYRQLPEEGLKFMVYLQKENIIDESGMPKERFSAEFPKEGPSILRIQQVVRGDSAAYFCASSYDQETQYFGPGTRLLVL.

In its sample, this clonotype was seen a few times. The CDR3 DNA sequence: TGTGCCAGCAGCCAAACTCTAGCAACCGGGGAGCTGTTTTTT. Translated: CASSQTLATGELFF. The chain links TRBV3-1 to TRBJ2-2; D might be TRBD2 (5 bases). This CDR3 has 14 amino acids. CDR1 and CDR2 from the germline V gene are LGHDT and YNNKEL (reference sequence). Trimming pared 2 bases from V and 5 bases from J, leaving 9 bases between.